One sample yielded the 26 T cell receptor beta chains listed below, sequenced in a study of Tregs in tolerant kidney transplant recipients. Clones were read by immunoSEQ multiplex PCR, and TCRdb kept only the in-frame ones, dropping some. The table shows some 71,000 clones, with 70% to 90% occurring only once. Sequenced here: CD4+ T cells from blood, sampled before the transplant. Receptor source: a human donor who received a combined kidney and bone marrow transplant.

V and J are TRBV10-3 and TRBJ1-2, with 7 positions matching TRBD1. In germline, CDR1 is ENHRY, CDR2 SYGVKD. Trimming took 10 bases from V and 8 from J; bases not matched to a gene: 16. CDR3 length equals 14 residues. The CDR3 spells CATRAGTAYQGYTF. Here the CDR3 DNA reads TGTGCCACGAGGGCCGGGACAGCGTATCAAGGCTACACCTTC.

This clone occurred once. The J gene is TRBJ1-2, the V gene TRBV11-2; TRBD1 agrees at 7 bases. V lost 5 bases, J lost 2 bases, and 11 bases stayed unmatched. The CDR3 extends over 16 amino acids. Germline V gene data show CDR1 as SGHAT and CDR2 as FQNNGV. This chain's CDR3 is CASSTLDRRRNYGYTF. The CDR3 coding sequence is TGTGCCAGCAGCACCCTGGACAGGAGGAGAAACTATGGCTACACCTTC. The variable domain in full, completed from reference TRBV11-2 and TRBJ1-2, reads EAGVAQSPRYKIIEKRQSVAFWCNPISGHATLYWYQQILGQGPKLLIQFQNNGVVDDSQLPKDRFSAERLKGVDSTLKIQPAKLEDSAVYLCASSTLDRRRNYGYTFGSGTRLTVV.

V and J are TRBV19 and TRBJ2-7; perhaps TRBD1 as D (5 bases). CDR3 length equals 14 residues. V was clipped by 4 bases and J by 0 bases, with 10 bases between them. Germline CDR1 LNHDA, CDR2 SQIVND (reference sequence). The CDR3 spells CASSRRQFSYEQYF. CDR3 DNA sequence: TGTGCCAGTAGTAGAAGACAGTTCTCCTACGAGCAGTACTTC.

The rearrangement links TRBV5-1 to TRBJ2-3; 12 bases fit TRBD2. CDR1 and CDR2 (germline): SGHRS, YFSETQ. The CDR3 contains 15 residues. Trimming took 3 bases from V and 4 from J; bases not matched to a gene: 3. The CDR3 protein is CASSSSGRAADTQYF. DNA for the CDR3: TGCGCCAGCAGCTCTAGCGGGAGGGCAGCAGATACGCAGTATTTT.

The V and J genes are TRBV6-1 and TRBJ2-2; the D gene is possibly TRBD2 (6 bases). V dropped 2 bases and J dropped 6 bases, with 10 bases sitting between them. Germline lookup yields CDR1 MNHNS and CDR2 SASEGT. The CDR3 sequence is 14 residues long. The CDR3 region has the DNA TGTGCCAGCAGTGAAAGGCGGGATCCCGGGGAGCTGTTTTTT. Its protein is CASSERRDPGELFF.

This clone was seen a handful of times. The J gene is TRBJ2-5, the V gene TRBV30; a possible D gene is TRBD2 (6 bases). The CDR3 has 15 amino acids. V lost 3 bases and J 2 bases, leaving 16 bases between the germline ends. Germline V gene data show CDR1 as GTSNPN and CDR2 as SVGIG (reference sequence). CDR3: CAWSLSGSSQETQYF. CDR3 coding DNA: TGTGCCTGGAGCCTTAGCGGCTCCTCTCAAGAGACCCAGTACTTC.

Remarks on this clone: An end of the junction does not agree with germline; a read error may underlie this. The rearrangement links TRBV7-2 to TRBJ2-1, with 8 positions matching TRBD2. Germline assignment: CDR1 SGHTA and CDR2 FQGNSA. CDR3 size: 15 residues. The CDR3 reads CASSLAGLNYNEQFF. For the CDR3, the DNA is TGTGCCAGCAGTTTAGCGGGACTTAATTACAATGAGCAGTTCTTC.

This CDR3 reads CASRRESTDTQYF. The CDR3 DNA sequence: TGTGCCAGCAGGCGGGAAAGCACAGATACGCAGTATTTT. V usage is TRBV7-9 and J usage is TRBJ2-3, with D perhaps matching TRBD2 (6 bases). The CDR3 contains 13 residues. The germline CDR1 and CDR2 sequences are SEHNR and FQNEAQ (reference sequence). Trimming removed 6 bases from V and 0 bases from J, with 7 bases in between.

This clone showed up just a few times. This chain joins TRBV7-2 and TRBJ1-5; D perhaps matches TRBD1 (6 bases). The CDR3 sequence is 15 residues long. The V end was cut by 1 base, the J end by 4 bases, with 11 bases between. CDR1 SGHTA and CDR2 FQGNSA come from the germline V gene. CDR3 loop: CASSLEGQTNQPQHF. Here the CDR3 DNA reads TGTGCCAGCAGCTTAGAAGGACAGACAAATCAGCCCCAGCATTTT.

The chain couples TRBV28 to TRBJ2-7; no firm D call. The V end was cut by 6 bases, the J end by 3 bases, with 15 bases between. The CDR3 has 14 residues. Germline CDR1 is MDHEN and CDR2 is SYDVKM. DNA of the CDR3: TGTGCCAGCAGAAGAGGTCTACCTCTCTACGAGCAGTACTTC. It specifies CASRRGLPLYEQYF.

The V call is TRBV30, the J call TRBJ1-3; 7 bases are a match to TRBD1. Trimming at V came to 4 bases and at J to 0 bases, leaving 6 bases not matched to a gene. The germline CDR1 and CDR2 sequences are GTSNPN and SVGIG (reference sequence). CDR3 length equals 15 residues. The CDR3 reads CAWIGGLGSGNTIYF. The CDR3 nucleotides read TGTGCCTGGATAGGGGGCCTGGGCTCTGGAAACACCATATATTTT.

The chain uses TRBV15 and TRBJ2-3; no firm D call. From germline, CDR1 is LNHNV and CDR2 YYDKDF (reference sequence). Trimming left V 0 bases short and J 13 bases short, with 11 bases between. The CDR3 contains 12 residues. DNA of the CDR3: TGTGCCACCAGCAGAGATACGAGCTCTAAGTATTTT. It yields the protein CATSRDTSSKYF.

This chain joins TRBV15 and TRBJ2-1, with 8 bases fitting TRBD2. CDR1 is LNHNV, CDR2 YYDKDF, per germline (reference sequence). The V segment lost 1 base and the J segment 2 bases; nucleotides outside the gene matches: 1. The CDR3 covers 15 residues. This CDR3 reads CATSRAGGPYNEQFF. CDR3 nucleotide sequence: TGTGCCACCAGCAGAGCGGGAGGGCCCTACAATGAGCAGTTCTTC.

The chain recombines TRBV2 with TRBJ2-3; D possibly corresponds to TRBD2 (6 bases). Deletions cut 5 bases from V and 4 bases from J, with 13 bases between. CDR3 size: 14 residues. Germline values: CDR1 SNHLY, CDR2 FYNNEI. The CDR3 region is CASSRRDPPDTQYF. The CDR3 region has the DNA TGTGCCAGCAGTCGGCGGGACCCTCCAGATACGCAGTATTTT.

The rearrangement uses TRBV28 and TRBJ1-1; TRBD1 agrees at 9 bases. Germline values: CDR1 MDHEN, CDR2 SYDVKM. The CDR3 is made up of 12 amino acids. The V segment lost 5 bases and the J segment 7 bases; nucleotides outside the gene matches: 2. The CDR3 region is CASSTGGGEAFF. The CDR3 DNA sequence: TGTGCCAGCAGTACAGGGGGCGGTGAAGCTTTCTTT.

The chain couples TRBV14 to TRBJ2-1; D might be TRBD1 (6 bases). This CDR3 region has 16 residues. Germline values: CDR1 SGHDN, CDR2 FVKESK. The V end lost 4 bases, the J end lost 2 bases, and 15 bases lay between the germline ends. The CDR3 DNA reads TGTGCCAGCAGCCCCAGCCCCCACAGGGCCTACAATGAGCAGTTCTTC. Its translation: CASSPSPHRAYNEQFF.

This clone was recorded only once. J is TRBJ2-3 and V is TRBV20-1, with no clear D. The CDR3 totals 11 residues. CDR1 and CDR2 from the germline V gene are DFQATT and SNEGSKA (reference sequence). V shed 5 bases and J shed 4 bases, with 7 bases lying between them. In nucleotides, the CDR3 is TGCAGTGCTTCGAGAGCAGATACGCAGTATTTT. Translated: CSASRADTQYF.

This clone was found once. The chain recombines TRBV5-1 with TRBJ2-7; TRBD1 matches 8 bases. J lost 2 bases, V lost 0 bases, and 1 base had no gene match. This CDR3 is 14 amino acids long. Germline CDR1 reads SGHRS; CDR2 reads YFSETQ. The CDR3 here is CASSLVQGAYEQYF. The CDR3 coding sequence is TGCGCCAGCAGCTTGGTACAGGGGGCCTACGAGCAGTACTTC.

V gene TRBV7-3 combines with J gene TRBJ2-7; D might be TRBD2 (5 bases). There are 13 residues in the CDR3. The V gene lost 8 bases and the J gene lost 6 bases, with 17 bases spanning the gap. Germline lookup yields CDR1 SGHTA and CDR2 FQGTGA. CDR3 protein: CASGLDSTGEQYF. The CDR3 coding sequence is TGTGCCAGCGGTCTGGACTCGACGGGCGAGCAGTACTTC.

This chain joins TRBV10-3 and TRBJ2-5; maybe TRBD2 (5 bases). The V gene lost 5 bases and the J gene lost 5 bases, with 9 bases spanning the gap. The CDR3 length is 12 residues. Germline V gene lookup returns CDR1 ENHRY and CDR2 SYGVKD. The CDR3 region has the DNA TGTGCCATCAGTACCCCGGGGGAGACCCAGTACTTC. It codes for CAISTPGETQYF.

This chain connects TRBV5-1 to TRBJ1-1; the match to TRBD1 covers 8 bases. From germline, CDR1 is SGHRS and CDR2 YFSETQ. V trimming: 4 bases; J trimming: 1 base; junction bases outside the gene matches: 6. This CDR3 contains 15 residues. This chain's CDR3 is CASSPDGQGNTEAFF. Here the CDR3 DNA reads TGCGCCAGCAGCCCTGACGGACAGGGGAACACTGAAGCTTTCTTT.

J is TRBJ2-7 and V is TRBV7-2, with 10 bases matching TRBD2. J was trimmed by 1 base and V by 5 bases; bases with no gene match: 5. Germline V lookup: CDR1 SGHTA, CDR2 FQGNSA. The CDR3 contains 15 residues. CDR3 in amino acids: CASSETSGASYEQYF. The CDR3 DNA reads as TGTGCCAGCAGCGAAACTAGCGGGGCTTCCTACGAGCAGTACTTC.

This chain connects TRBV18 to TRBJ2-2; TRBD2 matches at 8 bases. The J segment lost 6 bases and the V segment lost 5 bases, leaving 14 bases of the junction unmatched. CDR3 length equals 17 residues. Looked up from germline, CDR1 is KGHSH and CDR2 is LQKENI. The CDR3 sequence: CASSLGRTGGPAGELFF. The CDR3 nucleotides are TGTGCCAGCTCATTGGGTCGCACGGGAGGGCCCGCCGGGGAGCTGTTTTTT.

This sequence joins TRBV6-1 and TRBJ1-1, with D possibly TRBD1 on 5 matching bases. Trimming cost V 8 bases and J 1 base, with 11 bases left between them. CDR3 length: 13 residues. Germline assignment: CDR1 MNHNS and CDR2 SASEGT. In nucleotides, the CDR3 is TGTGCCAGCCCCCTGGACACGAACACTGAAGCTTTCTTT. Its protein is CASPLDTNTEAFF.

The chain is built from TRBV2 and TRBJ1-2; tentative D call: TRBD1 (6 bases). CDR1 and CDR2 from the germline V gene are SNHLY and FYNNEI. The CDR3 extends over 14 amino acids. V was shortened by 4 bases and J by 2 bases, with 11 bases between the two germline ends. The CDR3 region is CASSVRQDNYGYTF. The CDR3 DNA reads TGTGCCAGCAGTGTAAGACAGGACAACTATGGCTACACCTTC.

The chain has TRBV7-2 and TRBJ1-2, with 9 nucleotides matching TRBD1. Per germline, CDR1 SGHTA and CDR2 FQGNSA. CDR3 size: 15 residues. After removal of 4 bases from V and 1 base from J, the junction contained 4 bases not matched to a gene. CDR3 protein: CASSSRDRVNYGYTF. DNA for the CDR3: TGTGCCAGCAGCTCCCGGGACAGGGTTAACTATGGCTACACCTTC.